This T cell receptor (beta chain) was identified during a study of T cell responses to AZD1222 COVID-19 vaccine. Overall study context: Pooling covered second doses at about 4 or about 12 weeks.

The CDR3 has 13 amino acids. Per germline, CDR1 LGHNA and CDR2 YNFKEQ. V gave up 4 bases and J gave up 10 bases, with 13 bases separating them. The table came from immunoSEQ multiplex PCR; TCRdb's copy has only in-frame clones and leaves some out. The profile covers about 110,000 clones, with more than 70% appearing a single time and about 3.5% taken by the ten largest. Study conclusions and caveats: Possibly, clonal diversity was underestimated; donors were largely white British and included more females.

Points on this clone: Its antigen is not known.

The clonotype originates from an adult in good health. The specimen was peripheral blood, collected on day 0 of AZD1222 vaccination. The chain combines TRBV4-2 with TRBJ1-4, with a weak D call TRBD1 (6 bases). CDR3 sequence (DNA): TGTGCCAGCAGCCCAGGGGCAATGGGAAAACTGTTTTTT. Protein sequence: CASSPGAMGKLFF.